This T cell receptor (beta chain) was sequenced during a study of CD8 T cells in Susac syndrome. The multiple sclerosis controls, all treatment-naive patients, had relapsing-remitting disease that was stable or active. This CDR3 is built from 11 residues. V shed 1 base and J shed 6 bases, with 4 bases lying between them. Germline CDR1 and CDR2: MGHRA and YSYEKL. An amount of RNA that ranged from roughly 0.5 to 1 ug was reverse transcribed with random hexamers. By means of immunoSEQ multiplex PCR, TCR beta CDR3 spanning 54 Vbeta and 13 Jbeta underwent amplification. TCRdb re-analysed the immunoSEQ multiplex PCR reads in MiXCR, keeping a single row per CDR3 protein. The repertoire holds approximately 200,000 distinct CDR3 sequences, with roughly 90% as singletons.

This chain connects TRBV4-1 to TRBJ2-7, with unresolved D. This clonotype originated in a human donor with multiple sclerosis. The sequenced sample was CD8+ T cells from PBMCs. This CDR3 reads CASSQGFEQYF. The DNA of the CDR3 is TGCGCCAGCAGCCAAGGGTTCGAGCAGTACTTC.